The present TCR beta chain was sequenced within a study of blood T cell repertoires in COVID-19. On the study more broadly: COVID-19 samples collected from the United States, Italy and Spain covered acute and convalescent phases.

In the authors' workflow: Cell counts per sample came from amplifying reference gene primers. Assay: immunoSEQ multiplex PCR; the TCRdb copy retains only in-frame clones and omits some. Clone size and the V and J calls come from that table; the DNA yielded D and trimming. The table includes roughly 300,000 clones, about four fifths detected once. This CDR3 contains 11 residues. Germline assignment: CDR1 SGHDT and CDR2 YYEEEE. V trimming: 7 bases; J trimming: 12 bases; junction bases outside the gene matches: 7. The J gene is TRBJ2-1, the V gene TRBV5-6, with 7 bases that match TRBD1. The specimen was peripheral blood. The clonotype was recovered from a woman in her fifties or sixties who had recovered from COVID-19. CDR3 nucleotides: TGTGCCAGCGGCCAGGGGGTCTGGCAGTTCTTC. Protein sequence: CASGQGVWQFF.